A single sample is the source of the 18 T cell receptor beta chains below, sequenced in a study of naive and memory T cell subsets. The SP2 primer and nested alpha and beta constant region primers amplified ligated cDNA in four rounds. TCRdb reanalysed the UMI-ligation and nested PCR reads using MiXCR and keeps one entry per CDR3 protein. The sample yields fewer than 35,000 distinct CDR3 sequences, 6.5% to 8% seen once. The treatment: skin biopsy from PPD injection site in Mantoux-positive individual. The library had UMIs added by 3' ligation of an oligonucleotide to TCR cDNA. The source was skin, collected from a tuberculin skin test site. Receptors were obtained from an adult in good health.

This clonotype turned up a few times. V gene TRBV28 combines with J gene TRBJ2-1, with a possible D match to TRBD1 (5 bases). V was trimmed by 10 bases and J by 4 bases, leaving 14 bases between them. CDR3 length equals 13 residues. Germline values: CDR1 MDHEN, CDR2 SYDVKM. The CDR3 region has the DNA TGTGCCATCAGGGCCCCGGAATACAATGAGCAGTTCTTC. Protein sequence: CAIRAPEYNEQFF. Complete variable domain (other parts from reference TRBV28 and TRBJ2-1): DVKVTQSSRYLVKRTGEKVFLECVQDMDHENMFWYRQDPGLGLRLIYFSYDVKMKEKGDIPEGYSVSREKKERFSLILESASTNQTSMYLCAIRAPEYNEQFFGPGTRLTVL.

The chain has TRBV7-2 and TRBJ1-2; D gene ambiguous. CDR3 length: 13 residues. V gave up 6 bases and J gave up 6 bases, with 14 bases separating them. The germline gives CDR1 SGHTA, CDR2 FQGNSA. Here the CDR3 reads CASRGGRRDGYTF. Here the CDR3 DNA reads TGTGCCAGCAGGGGCGGTAGGCGAGATGGCTACACCTTC.

This clonotype has a count of ten or more. Relative to the germline gene, one junction end is altered; a read error may explain this. The CDR3 sequence: CSVDRGQGDDNYGDTF. In DNA form, the CDR3 reads TGCAGCGTTGACAGGGGACAGGGAGATGACAACTATGGCGACACCTTC. This chain connects TRBV29-1 to TRBJ1-2; TRBD1 matches at 9 bases. The CDR3 spans 16 residues. Germline CDR1 reads SQVTM; CDR2 reads ANQGSEA.

The table lists this clonotype with many counts. The chain employs TRBV6-5 and TRBJ1-2; 7 nucleotides match TRBD1. CDR3 size: 15 residues. The V gene end was trimmed by 0 bases and the J gene end by 8 bases; junction bases not matched to a gene: 9. Germline CDR1 MNHEY, CDR2 SVGAGI. The CDR3 spells CASSYSSRGTMGYTF. The CDR3, as DNA: TGTGCCAGCAGTTACTCGAGCAGGGGGACTATGGGCTACACCTTC.

This clonotype occurred a few times. The rearrangement links TRBV13 to TRBJ1-3; D gene ambiguous. CDR3 length: 14 amino acids. Trimming pared 2 bases from V and 4 bases from J, leaving 9 bases between. Germline assignment: CDR1 PRHDT and CDR2 FYEKMQ (reference sequence). The CDR3 reads CASSLLGFGNTIYF. The CDR3 DNA reads as TGTGCCAGCAGCTTACTAGGGTTCGGAAACACCATATATTTT.

The sample holds many counts of this clonotype. This rearrangement joins TRBV2 to TRBJ2-1, with D perhaps given as TRBD1 or TRBD2 (6 bases each). Trimming shortened V by 6 bases and J by 5 bases, and 17 bases separated the two germline ends. CDR3 length equals 15 residues. Germline assignment: CDR1 SNHLY and CDR2 FYNNEI. In DNA form, the CDR3 reads TGTGCCAGCAGATCCAACAGGGACTTCCACAATGAGCAGTTCTTC. Its translation: CASRSNRDFHNEQFF.

This clonotype has ten or more counts. The chain employs TRBV12-3 or TRBV12-4 and TRBJ2-7; D is perhaps TRBD1 or TRBD2 (5 bases each). Trimming shortened V by 6 bases and J by 3 bases, and 21 bases separated the two germline ends. The CDR3 is made up of 16 amino acids. The CDR3 bases are TGTGCCAGCAGCCCCGCTCGGGGCCCCGGCGGCTACGAGCAGTACTTC. Its translation is CASSPARGPGGYEQYF.

The chain combines TRBV7-8 with TRBJ2-1, with 9 nucleotides matching TRBD2. CDR3 length: 15 amino acids. Losses at the gene ends were 2 bases for V and 6 bases for J; bases not matched to a gene: 5. The germline CDR1 and CDR2 sequences are SGHVS and FQNEAQ. The CDR3 DNA is TGTGCCAGCAGCTTATCCGCGGGGGGGCTCAATGAGCAGTTCTTC. It encodes CASSLSAGGLNEQFF.

This clonotype was seen only a few times. The chain combines TRBV27 with TRBJ2-5; D gene ambiguous. This CDR3 is 13 amino acids long. Germline V gene sequence: CDR1 MNHEY, CDR2 SMNVEV (reference sequence). V shed 4 bases and J shed 4 bases, with 10 bases lying between them. The CDR3 DNA follows: TGTGCCAGCAGTTCCCTCGGCCGAGAGACCCAGTACTTC. Its protein is CASSSLGRETQYF.

This clonotype was seen ten or more times. V usage is TRBV20-1 and J usage is TRBJ1-5, with unresolved D. The CDR3 is 15 amino acids. The V gene lost 0 bases and the J gene lost 5 bases, with 14 bases spanning the gap. Germline V gene lookup returns CDR1 DFQATT and CDR2 SNEGSKA (reference sequence). The DNA of the CDR3 is TGCAGTGCTAGAGATGGTAATAATGGACATCAGCCCCAGCATTTT. Its translation: CSARDGNNGHQPQHF.

Judged by abundance, this clonotype is medium-sized. The chain recombines TRBV11-2 with TRBJ2-5; the match to TRBD2 covers 10 bases. This CDR3 comprises 15 residues. Germline V lookup: CDR1 SGHAT, CDR2 FQNNGV. V lost 5 bases, J lost 6 bases, and 9 bases stayed unmatched. The CDR3 spells CASSHKGLAWQTQYF. The CDR3 DNA is TGTGCCAGCAGCCATAAGGGACTAGCGTGGCAGACCCAGTACTTC.

The rearrangement joins TRBV20-1 to TRBJ1-1; weak D call: TRBD1 (6 bases). V lost 3 bases and J 0 bases, leaving 11 bases between the germline ends. Germline CDR1 reads DFQATT; CDR2 reads SNEGSKA (reference sequence). The CDR3 spans 14 residues. Here the CDR3 reads CSASGQTMNTEAFF. CDR3 DNA sequence: TGCAGTGCTAGCGGACAGACTATGAACACTGAAGCTTTCTTT.

This clonotype was counted ten times or more. CDR3 nucleotides: TGTGCCAGCAGCTTAGCGGGTACCTCTTATAATTCACCCCTCCACTTT. This sequence encodes CASSLAGTSYNSPLHF. The chain recombines TRBV7-8 with TRBJ1-6; D unclear. The CDR3 consists of 16 residues. V was clipped by 0 bases and J by 4 bases, with 10 bases between them. Germline CDR1 reads SGHVS; CDR2 reads FQNEAQ.

This clonotype was seen many times. The rearrangement uses TRBV19 and TRBJ2-1; 7 positions agree with TRBD1. Germline V gene lookup returns CDR1 LNHDA and CDR2 SQIVND (reference sequence). The CDR3 is 15 residues long. The V segment lost 4 bases and the J segment 0 bases; nucleotides outside the gene matches: 3. The CDR3 nucleotides read TGTGCCAGTAGTACGGGACAGAACTCCTACAATGAGCAGTTCTTC. It is translated as CASSTGQNSYNEQFF.

This clonotype was counted many times. This chain connects TRBV19 to TRBJ2-7; TRBD1 might be the D (6 bases). Trimming removed 10 bases at V and 5 bases at J, with 24 bases between. The CDR3 has 15 residues. From germline, CDR1 is LNHDA and CDR2 SQIVND (reference sequence). CDR3 DNA sequence: TGTGCCACCACTACCGGGCAGGGGCCTGGGGACGAGCAGTACTTC. This translates into CATTTGQGPGDEQYF.

This clonotype came up many times. The chain couples TRBV7-8 to TRBJ2-2; D gene uncertain. The V and J ends lost 4 bases and 4 bases respectively, with 16 bases between them. Germline assignment: CDR1 SGHVS and CDR2 FQNEAQ. This CDR3 spans 16 amino acids. Here the CDR3 reads CASSSSARPGTGELFF. In DNA form, the CDR3 reads TGTGCCAGCAGCTCGTCTGCGCGACCGGGCACCGGGGAGCTGTTTTTT.

This clonotype was detected many times. The chain employs TRBV7-9 and TRBJ1-5, with D possibly being TRBD1 (5 bases). Germline V lookup: CDR1 SEHNR, CDR2 FQNEAQ (reference sequence). The V gene lost 2 bases and the J gene lost 1 base, with 9 bases spanning the gap. The CDR3 totals 15 residues. This CDR3 is CASSLHGASNQPQHF. CDR3 in DNA: TGTGCCAGCAGCTTACACGGGGCCAGCAATCAGCCCCAGCATTTT.

This clonotype was counted ten times or more. The chain links TRBV18 to TRBJ2-1, with D perhaps TRBD2 (6 bases). This CDR3 is built from 19 residues. Deletions cut 4 bases from V and 6 bases from J, with 28 bases between. Germline V CDR1 and CDR2: KGHSH, LQKENI. In nucleotides, the CDR3 is TGTGCCAGCTCACAATCCCGGGGGATTGGGGGAATAAGGTCCAATGAGCAGTTCTTC. Translated: CASSQSRGIGGIRSNEQFF. The variable domain in full, with the rest retrieved from reference TRBV18 and TRBJ2-1, is NAGVMQNPRHLVRRRGQEARLRCSPMKGHSHVYWYRQLPEEGLKFMVYLQKENIIDESGMPKERFSAEFPKEGPSILRIQQVVRGDSAAYFCASSQSRGIGGIRSNEQFFGPGTRLTVL.